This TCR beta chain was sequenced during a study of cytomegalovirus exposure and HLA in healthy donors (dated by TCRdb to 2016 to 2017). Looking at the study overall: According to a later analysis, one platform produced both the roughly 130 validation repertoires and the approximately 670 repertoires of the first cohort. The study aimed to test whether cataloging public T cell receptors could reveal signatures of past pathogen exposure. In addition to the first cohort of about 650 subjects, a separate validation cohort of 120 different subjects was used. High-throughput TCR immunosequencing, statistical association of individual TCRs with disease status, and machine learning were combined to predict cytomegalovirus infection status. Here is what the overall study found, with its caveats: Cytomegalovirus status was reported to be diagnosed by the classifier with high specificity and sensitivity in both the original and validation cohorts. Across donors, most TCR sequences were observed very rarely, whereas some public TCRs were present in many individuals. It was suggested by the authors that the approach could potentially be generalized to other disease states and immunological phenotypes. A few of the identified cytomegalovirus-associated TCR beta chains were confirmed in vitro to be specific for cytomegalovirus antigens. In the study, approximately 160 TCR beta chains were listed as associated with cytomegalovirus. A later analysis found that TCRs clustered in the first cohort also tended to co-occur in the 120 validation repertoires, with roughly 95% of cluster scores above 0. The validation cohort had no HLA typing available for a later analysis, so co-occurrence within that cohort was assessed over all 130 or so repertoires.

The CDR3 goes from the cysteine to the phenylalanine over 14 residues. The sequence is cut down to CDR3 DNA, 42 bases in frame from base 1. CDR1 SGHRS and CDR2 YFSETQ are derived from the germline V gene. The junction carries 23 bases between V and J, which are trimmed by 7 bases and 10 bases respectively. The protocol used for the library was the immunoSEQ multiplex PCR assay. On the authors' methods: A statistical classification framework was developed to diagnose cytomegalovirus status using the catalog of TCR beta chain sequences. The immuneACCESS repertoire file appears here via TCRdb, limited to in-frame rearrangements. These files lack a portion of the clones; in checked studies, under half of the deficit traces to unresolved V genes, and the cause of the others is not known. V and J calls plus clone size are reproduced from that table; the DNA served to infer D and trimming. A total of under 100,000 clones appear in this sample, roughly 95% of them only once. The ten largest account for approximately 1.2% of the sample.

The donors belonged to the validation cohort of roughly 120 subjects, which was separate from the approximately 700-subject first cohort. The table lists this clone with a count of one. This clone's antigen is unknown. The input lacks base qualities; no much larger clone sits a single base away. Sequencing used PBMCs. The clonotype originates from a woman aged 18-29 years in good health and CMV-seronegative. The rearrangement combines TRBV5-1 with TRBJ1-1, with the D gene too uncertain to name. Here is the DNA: TGCGCCAGCTCGAGACCCCGCCAGGCCCGGCGAGCTTTCTTT. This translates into CASSRPRQARRAFF.